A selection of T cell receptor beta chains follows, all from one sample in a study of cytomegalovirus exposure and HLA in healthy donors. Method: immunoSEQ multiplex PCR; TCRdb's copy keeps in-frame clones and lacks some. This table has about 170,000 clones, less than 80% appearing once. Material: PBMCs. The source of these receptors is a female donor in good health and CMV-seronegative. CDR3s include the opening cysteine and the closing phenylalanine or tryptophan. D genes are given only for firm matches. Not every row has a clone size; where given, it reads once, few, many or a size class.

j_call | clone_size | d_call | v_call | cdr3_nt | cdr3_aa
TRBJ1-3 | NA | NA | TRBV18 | TGTGCCAGCTCACCGATCGGGGTCGCGTTGGCTGGAAACACCATATATTTT | CASSPIGVALAGNTIYF
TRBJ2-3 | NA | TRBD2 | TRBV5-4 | TGTGCCAGCAGCTGGAGGGGACTAGCGGGAGGAGGGACAGATACGCAGTATTTT | CASSWRGLAGGGTDTQYF
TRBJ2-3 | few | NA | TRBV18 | TGTGCCAGCTCACGCTCGGGGGTCTTCCCGGGAAGCACAGATACGCAGTATTTT | CASSRSGVFPGSTDTQYF
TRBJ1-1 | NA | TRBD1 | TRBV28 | TGTGCCAGCATCCAGGGGGCGGTGAACACTGAAGCTTTCTTT | CASIQGAVNTEAFF
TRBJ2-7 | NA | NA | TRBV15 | TGTGCCACCAGCTATACCGGGACATTATACGAGCAGTACTTC | CATSYTGTLYEQYF
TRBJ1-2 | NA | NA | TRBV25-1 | TGTGCCAGCACCGAGGGGGGGGCGCCGGGTGGCTACACCTTC | CASTEGGAPGGYTF
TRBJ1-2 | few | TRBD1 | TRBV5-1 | TGCGCCAGCAGTTCCTCCGGGACAGCCTATGGCTACACCTTC | CASSSSGTAYGYTF
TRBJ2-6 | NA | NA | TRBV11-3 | TGTGCCAGCAGCCCACGCGAGTCGACTAGCTCTGGGGCCAACGTCCTGACTTTC | CASSPRESTSSGANVLTF
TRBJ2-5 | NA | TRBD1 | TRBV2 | TGTGCCAGCAGTCCTGACAGGGGGGAGACCCAGTACTTC | CASSPDRGETQYF
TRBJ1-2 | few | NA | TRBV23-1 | TGCGCCAGCAGTCGATGGAGTCGACCCTTC | CASSRWSRPF
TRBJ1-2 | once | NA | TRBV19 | TGTGCCAGTAGTATGCCGGGAGGTGGCTACACCTTC | CASSMPGGGYTF
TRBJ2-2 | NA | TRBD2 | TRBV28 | TGTGCCAGCAGCCCCGGGAGGGCATGGTCCGGGGAGCTGTTTTTT | CASSPGRAWSGELFF
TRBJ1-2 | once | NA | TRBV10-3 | TGTGCCATCTCCCCCGGGGGGGGCGAAGGCTACACCTTC | CAISPGGGEGYTF
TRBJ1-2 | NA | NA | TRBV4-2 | TGTGCCAGCAGCCTGCGAGGACAAAATTATGGCTACACCTTC | CASSLRGQNYGYTF
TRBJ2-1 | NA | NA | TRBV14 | TGTGCCAGCAGCCTGGGGCAGAACTCCTACAATGAGCAGTTCTTC | CASSLGQNSYNEQFF
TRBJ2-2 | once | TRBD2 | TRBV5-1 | TGCGCCAGCAAGGGGACTAGCGGGAGCTACACCGGGGAGCTGTTTTTT | CASKGTSGSYTGELFF
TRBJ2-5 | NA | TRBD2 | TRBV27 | TGTGCCAGCAGTTTAGGGCTAGCGGGGGGATTGGAGACCCAGTACTTC | CASSLGLAGGLETQYF
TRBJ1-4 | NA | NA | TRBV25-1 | TGTGCCAGCAGTTCCAGTAATGAAAAACTGTTTTTT | CASSSSNEKLFF
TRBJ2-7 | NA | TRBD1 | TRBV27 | TGTGCCAGCAGTTTCTGGGACAGGGTTCACTACGAGCAGTACTTC | CASSFWDRVHYEQYF
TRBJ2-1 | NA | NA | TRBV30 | TGTGCCTGGAGCGGCGACGCTTCTCAGCACTGGAGCTCCTACAATGAGCAGTTCTTC | CAWSGDASQHWSSYNEQFF
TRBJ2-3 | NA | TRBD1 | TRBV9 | TGTGCCAGCAGCGTAGACAGGGGAACGACAGATACGCAGTATTTT | CASSVDRGTTDTQYF
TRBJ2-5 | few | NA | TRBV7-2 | TGTGCCAGCAGCTCCCCCAGCCTGCGGGGGCCGGTGACCCAGTACTTC | CASSSPSLRGPVTQYF
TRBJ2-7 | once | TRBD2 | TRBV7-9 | TGTTCCAGCAGCCGGGGGGGCGGGGGGTCCCAATACGAGCAGTACTTC | CSSSRGGGGSQYEQYF
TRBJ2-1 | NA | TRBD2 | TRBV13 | TGTGCCAGCAGCTCGCTCGGACAGGTAGCGGGGGGGAATGAGCAGTTCTTC | CASSSLGQVAGGNEQFF
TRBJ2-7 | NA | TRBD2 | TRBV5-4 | TGTGCCAGCAGCCCCGGGACTAGCGGGAGTCACGAGCAGTACTTC | CASSPGTSGSHEQYF
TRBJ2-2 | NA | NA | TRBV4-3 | TGCGCCAGCAGCCAAGAATCTCCAGGGAACACCGGGGAGCTGTTTTTT | CASSQESPGNTGELFF
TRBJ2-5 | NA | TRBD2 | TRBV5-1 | TGCGCCAGCACCTCACTAGCGGCCTCCCAGGGGACCCAGTACTTC | CASTSLAASQGTQYF
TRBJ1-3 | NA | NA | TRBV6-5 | TGTGCCAGCAGTTACTCGCACCCAGACTCTGGAAACACCATATATTTT | CASSYSHPDSGNTIYF
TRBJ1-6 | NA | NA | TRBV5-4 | TGTGCCAGCAGCATCCAGACTTCTAATTCACCCCTCCACTTT | CASSIQTSNSPLHF
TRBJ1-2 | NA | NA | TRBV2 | TGTGCCAGCAGTGCAGATATTAACTATGGCTACACCTTC | CASSADINYGYTF
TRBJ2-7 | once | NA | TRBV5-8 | TGTGCCACCAAACCAAGGAAGACTAAATACGAGCAGTACTTC | CATKPRKTKYEQYF
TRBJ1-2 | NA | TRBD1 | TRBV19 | TGTGCCAGTAGTAGGCGGGACAGCTATGGCTACACCTTC | CASSRRDSYGYTF
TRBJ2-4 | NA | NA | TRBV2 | TGTGCCAGCAGTCGGGACATTGCCAAAAACATTCAGTACTTC | CASSRDIAKNIQYF
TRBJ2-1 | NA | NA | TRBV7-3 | TGTGCCAGCAGCTTATCGTCCCCGACAGGACACAATGAGCAGTTCTTC | CASSLSSPTGHNEQFF
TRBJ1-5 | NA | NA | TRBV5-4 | TGTGCCAGCAGCTTGGGAGGGAGGCAGCCCCAGCATTTT | CASSLGGRQPQHF
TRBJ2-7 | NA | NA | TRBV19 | TGTGCCAGTAGTAGGCAGGGTGGCAGCTACGAGCAGTACTTC | CASSRQGGSYEQYF
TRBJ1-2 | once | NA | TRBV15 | TGTGCCACCAGCAGAGGTCAGGGGCACTATGGCTACACCTTC | CATSRGQGHYGYTF
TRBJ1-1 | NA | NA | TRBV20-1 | TGCAGTGTACGGGAGCACACTGAAGCTTTCTTT | CSVREHTEAFF
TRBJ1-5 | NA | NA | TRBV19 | TGTGCCAGTAGTCTCGGCAGGGGTGGCAATCAGCCCCAGCATTTT | CASSLGRGGNQPQHF
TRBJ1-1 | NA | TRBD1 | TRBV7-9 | TGTGCCAGCATCTCGGGACAGGGGAGTGGTATGAACACTGAAGCTTTCTTT | CASISGQGSGMNTEAFF
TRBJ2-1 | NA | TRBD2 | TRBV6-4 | TGTGCCAGCAGTTACGGACTAGCGGGAGTCGATGAGCAGTTCTTC | CASSYGLAGVDEQFF
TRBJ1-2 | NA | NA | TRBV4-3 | TGCGCCAGCAGCCAGAGCCGGACAGCCGATGGCTACACCTTC | CASSQSRTADGYTF
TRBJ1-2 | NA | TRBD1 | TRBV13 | TGTGCCAGCAGCTCACCGGGACAGGGGCTGAGAGGCTACACCTTC | CASSSPGQGLRGYTF
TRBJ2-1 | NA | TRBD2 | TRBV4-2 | TGTGCCAGCAGCCAAGGACCGAGCGGGAGGGCCTACAATGAGCAGTTCTTC | CASSQGPSGRAYNEQFF
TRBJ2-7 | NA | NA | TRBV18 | TGTGCCAGCTCACCGATTGGGCGGGCCACCTACGAGCAGTACTTC | CASSPIGRATYEQYF
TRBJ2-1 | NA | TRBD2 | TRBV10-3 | TGTGCCATCAGTTCCGGGACTAGCGCTAACAATGAGCAGTTCTTC | CAISSGTSANNEQFF
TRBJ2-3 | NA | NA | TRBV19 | TGTGCCAGTAGTATATCAGGGATCCAGGGCACAGATACGCAGTATTTT | CASSISGIQGTDTQYF
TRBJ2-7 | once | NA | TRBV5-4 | TGTGCCAGCAGCTTGGCCCTAACGGGGGCCTACGAGCAGTACTTC | CASSLALTGAYEQYF
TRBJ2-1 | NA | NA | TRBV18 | TGTGCCAGCTCACCGCCTCGGGGCGGGCGGGGTGAGCAGTTCTTC | CASSPPRGGRGEQFF
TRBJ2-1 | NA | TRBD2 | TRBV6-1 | TGTGCCAGCAGTGAAACCGGGACTAGCGGTTACAATGAGCAGTTCTTC | CASSETGTSGYNEQFF
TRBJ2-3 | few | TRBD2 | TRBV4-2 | TGTGCCAGCAGCTCATACGCCGGGACTAGTGTAGATACGCAGTATTTT | CASSSYAGTSVDTQYF
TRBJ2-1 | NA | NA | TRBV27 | TGTGCCAGCAGTTTATCCGTTGACAATGAGCAGTTCTTC | CASSLSVDNEQFF
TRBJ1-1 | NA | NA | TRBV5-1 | TGCGCCAGCAGCCCGGACAGAGGCACTGAAGCTTTCTTT | CASSPDRGTEAFF
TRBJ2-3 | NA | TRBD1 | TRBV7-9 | TGTGCCAGCAGCTTAGGAGGGACAGGCGGCACAGATACGCAGTATTTT | CASSLGGTGGTDTQYF
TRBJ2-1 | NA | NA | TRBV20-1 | TGCAGTGCTAATCAGTACAATGAGCAGTTCTTC | CSANQYNEQFF